This is a list of T cell receptor beta chains from one sample in a study of TIL therapy for anti-PD-1-resistant metastatic lung cancer. Assay: immunoSEQ multiplex PCR; the TCRdb copy retains only in-frame clones and omits some. The sample includes under 70,000 clones, around 70% of them seen just once. Sequences were derived from blood, sampled at baseline. All receptors derive from a person aged 25 to 85 with non-small cell lung cancer. Both conserved end residues are part of each CDR3. A D gene is named only where the DNA matches it firmly. Not all rows give a size; the values are once, few, many and, for expanded clones, a class.

v_gene	d_gene	j_gene	abundance	CDR3nt	CDR3aa
TRBV20-1	TRBD1	TRBJ1-1	few	TGCAGAGATCCAGGGGGAGCTTTCTTT	CRDPGGAFF
TRBV7-2	-	TRBJ2-7	once	TGTGCCAGCAGCCCGGGACTGATGGTACGAGAGCAGTACTTC	CASSPGLMVREQYF
TRBV7-3	TRBD2	TRBJ2-5	few	TGTGCCAGCAGCTTAACGGCGACTAGCAACCAAGAGACCCAGTACTTC	CASSLTATSNQETQYF
TRBV11-3	TRBD1	TRBJ2-1	once	TGTGCCAGCAGCTTAGGGGGACCACAGGACAGGGGCGATGAGCAGTTCTTC	CASSLGGPQDRGDEQFF
TRBV7-9	-	TRBJ2-1	-	TGTGCCAGCAGCTCTTTTATATCCGAGTATTCCACCTCCTACAATGAGCAGTTCTTC	CASSSFISEYSTSYNEQFF
TRBV30	-	TRBJ1-2	few	TGTGCCTGGAGGCCCGGGGTGGGGGACTATGGCTACACCTTC	CAWRPGVGDYGYTF
TRBV28	-	TRBJ2-5	few	TGTGCCAGCAGCGGCCGGATAGCGGACCAAGAGACCCAGTACTTC	CASSGRIADQETQYF
TRBV7-2	TRBD2	TRBJ2-5	-	TGTGCCAGCAGGTCCAGCGGGAGGGCCGGAATTAAAGAGACCCAGTACTTC	CASRSSGRAGIKETQYF
TRBV28	TRBD2	TRBJ2-1	-	TGTGCCAGCAGTTGGATCGGGAGGGCCTTCAATGAGCAGTTCTTC	CASSWIGRAFNEQFF
TRBV6-1	-	TRBJ2-7	-	TGTGCCAGCAGTGATTTTGGCAGTTTGGGGTACAATTCCTACGAGCAGTACTTC	CASSDFGSLGYNSYEQYF
TRBV28	-	TRBJ2-7	-	TGTGCCAGCCGAGGGGCGGGATCCTACGAGCAGTACTTC	CASRGAGSYEQYF
TRBV6-5	-	TRBJ1-1	-	TGTGCCAGCAGTTACGAAAGACCCCGCTCTAACGCTGAAGCTTTCTTT	CASSYERPRSNAEAFF
TRBV6-1	-	TRBJ1-1	-	TGTGCCAGCAGTGAAGCTCTAGGCAGGATCACTGAAGCTTTCTTT	CASSEALGRITEAFF
TRBV5-4	TRBD1	TRBJ2-6	-	TGTGCCAGCAGGCGGACAGGGGGGGCCAACGTCCTGACTTTC	CASRRTGGANVLTF
TRBV5-4	-	TRBJ2-5	-	TGTGCCAGCAGCTTGCTACAAGAGACCCAGTACTTC	CASSLLQETQYF
TRBV10-2	TRBD1	TRBJ1-2	-	TGCGCCACTTTGACAGGGGGCGCGGTGGTCGACGGCTACACCTTC	CATLTGGAVVDGYTF
TRBV28	-	TRBJ2-7	-	TGTGCCAGCAGTTTGGGGACCCGACGATCGCACACCACCTACGAGCAGTACTTC	CASSLGTRRSHTTYEQYF
TRBV7-8	TRBD1	TRBJ1-3	-	TGTGCCAGCAGCTGGGACAGGGCGAGCTCTGGAAACACCATATATTTT	CASSWDRASSGNTIYF
TRBV9	-	TRBJ2-2	-	TGTGCCAGCAGCATAACCGGGAGTTCCCCCGGGGAGCTGTTTTTT	CASSITGSSPGELFF
TRBV10-3	-	TRBJ1-1	-	TGTGCCATCAGTGAAGGTCAGAAGAACACTGAAGCTTTCTTT	CAISEGQKNTEAFF
TRBV5-4	-	TRBJ2-6	-	TGTGCCAGCAGCCGGCCTTCTGGGGCCAACGTCCTGACTTTC	CASSRPSGANVLTF
TRBV27	TRBD1	TRBJ1-2	-	TGTGCCAGCACCCCCCCACAGGGGGCGGATGGCTACACCTTC	CASTPPQGADGYTF
TRBV30	-	TRBJ2-3	-	TGTGCCTGGAATCTAGGGTCTGGCACAGATACGCAGTATTTT	CAWNLGSGTDTQYF
TRBV27	TRBD2	TRBJ2-5	-	TGTGCCAGCAGGAGACTAGCGGGACAAGAGACCCAGTACTTC	CASRRLAGQETQYF
TRBV7-2	TRBD1	TRBJ2-5	once	TGTGCCAGCAGCTTAGCGCGGCGGACAGGGGGCTTCGAGACCCAGTACTTC	CASSLARRTGGFETQYF
TRBV4-1	-	TRBJ2-7	-	TGCGCCAGCAGCCAACGACTAGTGGGGATCTACGAGCAGTACTTC	CASSQRLVGIYEQYF
TRBV11-2	-	TRBJ1-3	-	TGTGCCAGCAGCCCATCAATCTCTGGAAACACCATATATTTT	CASSPSISGNTIYF
TRBV7-3	-	TRBJ1-1	-	TGTGCCAGCAGCTTAATGGCGGGGTCCACTGAAGCTTTCTTT	CASSLMAGSTEAFF
TRBV9	-	TRBJ1-2	-	TGTGCCAGCAGCGCCGGGACGTCGGTAGACCATGGCTACACCTTC	CASSAGTSVDHGYTF
TRBV7-2	TRBD1	TRBJ2-4	-	TGTGCCAGCAGCCGGGACAGGGAAGTTCAGTACTTC	CASSRDREVQYF
TRBV2	-	TRBJ1-5	-	TGTGCCAGCAGTGAGCCCAATCAGCCCCAGCATTTT	CASSEPNQPQHF
TRBV6-6	-	TRBJ2-7	once	TGTGCCAGCAGAACCTCGTTAGAATACTCCTACGAGCAGTACTTC	CASRTSLEYSYEQYF
TRBV28	TRBD1	TRBJ1-2	-	TGTGCCAGCAGAAAGAGGACAGGGATGGGGGGCTACACCTTC	CASRKRTGMGGYTF
TRBV11-2	-	TRBJ1-4	many	TGTGCCAGCAGCTTAGGCGGGGGAGGAGAAAAACTGTTTTTT	CASSLGGGGEKLFF
TRBV4-2	-	TRBJ2-1	once	TGTGCCAGCAGCCTAGCGCGCAGCTCCTACAATGAGCAGTTCTTC	CASSLARSSYNEQFF
TRBV7-8	-	TRBJ2-1	few	TGTGCCAGCACAGTGATGTCGGCCAACAATGAGCAGTTCTTC	CASTVMSANNEQFF
TRBV7-2	TRBD1	TRBJ1-4	-	TGTGCCAGCAGCTCGCCGGGACAGGGTGCAACTAATGAAAAACTGTTTTTT	CASSSPGQGATNEKLFF
TRBV6-5	TRBD2	TRBJ2-7	few	TGTGCCAGCAGCCGCGGGGGGGTAGCGGTCGGCGAGCAGTACTTC	CASSRGGVAVGEQYF
TRBV27	TRBD2	TRBJ2-7	-	TGTGCCAGCAGCCCGGGACTAGCGTTCTCCTACGAGCAGTACTTC	CASSPGLAFSYEQYF
TRBV9	-	TRBJ2-7	-	TGTGCCAGCAGTCGAGCCTGGGGCGTCGACGAGCAGTACTTC	CASSRAWGVDEQYF
TRBV13	-	TRBJ1-4	-	TGTGCCAGCAGCTTGATGTCGTTGGGTGCAGATAATGAAAAACTGTTTTTT	CASSLMSLGADNEKLFF
TRBV6-6	-	TRBJ2-5	-	TGTGCCAGCAGTTACATCGGATTCCAAGAGACCCAGTACTTC	CASSYIGFQETQYF
TRBV6-5	TRBD2	TRBJ2-3	-	TGTGCCAGCAGTTACTCGGGACTAGCGGGCACAGATACGCAGTATTTT	CASSYSGLAGTDTQYF
TRBV5-4	TRBD2	TRBJ2-3	-	TGTGCCAGCAGCTTAGGATTAGCGGGGGGGCGGGGCACAGATACGCAGTATTTT	CASSLGLAGGRGTDTQYF
TRBV29-1	-	TRBJ2-2	-	TGCAGCGTTAACGGGGGGCGGGAGCTGTTTTTT	CSVNGGRELFF